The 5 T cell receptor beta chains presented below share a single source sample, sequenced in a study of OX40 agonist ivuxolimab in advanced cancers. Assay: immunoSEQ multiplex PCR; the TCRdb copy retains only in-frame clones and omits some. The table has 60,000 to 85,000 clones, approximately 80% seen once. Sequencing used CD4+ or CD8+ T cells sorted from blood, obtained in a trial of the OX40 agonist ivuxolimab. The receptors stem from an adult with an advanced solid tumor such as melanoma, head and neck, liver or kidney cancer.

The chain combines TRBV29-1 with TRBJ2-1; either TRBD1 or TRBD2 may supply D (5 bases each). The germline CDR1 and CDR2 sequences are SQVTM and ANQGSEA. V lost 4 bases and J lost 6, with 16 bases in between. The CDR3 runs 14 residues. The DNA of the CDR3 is TGCAGCGTTGGTAGCACCCCAGGGAGCAATGAGCAGTTCTTC. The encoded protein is CSVGSTPGSNEQFF.

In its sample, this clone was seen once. CDR3 residues: CASSFGPPQETQYF. The CDR3, as DNA: TGTGCCAGCAGTTTCGGACCGCCCCAAGAGACCCAGTACTTC. This chain connects TRBV5-4 to TRBJ2-5; D remains unclear. The CDR3 spans 14 residues. V shed 5 bases and J shed 1 base, with 12 bases lying between them. CDR1 is SGHNT and CDR2 is YYREEE in the germline V gene (reference sequence).

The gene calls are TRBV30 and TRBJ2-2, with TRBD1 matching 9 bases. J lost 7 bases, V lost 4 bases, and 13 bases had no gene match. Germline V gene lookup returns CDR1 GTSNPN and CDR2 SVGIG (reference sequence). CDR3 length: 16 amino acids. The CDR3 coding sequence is TGTGCCTGGAAACAAAGAGACAGGGGGGGGGTCGGGGAGCTGTTTTTT. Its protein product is CAWKQRDRGGVGELFF.

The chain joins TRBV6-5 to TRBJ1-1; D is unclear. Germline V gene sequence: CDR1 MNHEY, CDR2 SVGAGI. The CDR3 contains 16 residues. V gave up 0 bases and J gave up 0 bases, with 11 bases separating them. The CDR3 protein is CASSYSTRQLNTEAFF. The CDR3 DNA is TGTGCCAGCAGTTACTCGACGAGACAATTGAACACTGAAGCTTTCTTT.

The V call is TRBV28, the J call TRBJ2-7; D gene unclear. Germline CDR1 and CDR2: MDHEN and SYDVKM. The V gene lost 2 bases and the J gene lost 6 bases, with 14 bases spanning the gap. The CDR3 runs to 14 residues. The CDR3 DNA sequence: TGTGCCAGCAGTTTAATCAGTGGGTACGGCGAGCAGTACTTC. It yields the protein CASSLISGYGEQYF.